These 2 T cell receptor beta chains were all obtained from the same sample, sequenced in a study of metastatic and nonmetastatic thyroid tumors. Among the patients, none had received any treatment before thyroid surgery. Via MiXCR, TCRdb re-called the PCR reads. The table has 46,000 or so clones, roughly 15% seen once. Source material: blood. The receptor set was obtained from a female donor with papillary thyroid cancer or a benign thyroid nodule (not recorded which). Some clones in this sample may be carry-over from other donors' samples.

This clone was picked up a small number of times. The chain links TRBV19 to TRBJ2-3; D is undetermined. V lost 2 bases and J lost 4, with 7 bases in between. The germline gives CDR1 LNHDA, CDR2 SQIVND (reference sequence). The CDR3 consists of 13 residues. Written as DNA, the CDR3 is TGTGCCAGTAGTATATCGACCCCAGATACGCAGTATTTT. Amino acid sequence: CASSISTPDTQYF.

In its sample, this clone was seen many times. V is TRBV20-1 and J is TRBJ2-5, with D unresolved. The CDR3 has 12 residues. Per germline, CDR1 DFQATT and CDR2 SNEGSKA (reference sequence). Trimming pared 5 bases from V and 4 bases from J, leaving 11 bases between. CDR3 sequence: CSAGSHRETQYF. The CDR3 nucleotides are TGCAGTGCTGGCAGCCACCGAGAGACCCAGTACTTC.